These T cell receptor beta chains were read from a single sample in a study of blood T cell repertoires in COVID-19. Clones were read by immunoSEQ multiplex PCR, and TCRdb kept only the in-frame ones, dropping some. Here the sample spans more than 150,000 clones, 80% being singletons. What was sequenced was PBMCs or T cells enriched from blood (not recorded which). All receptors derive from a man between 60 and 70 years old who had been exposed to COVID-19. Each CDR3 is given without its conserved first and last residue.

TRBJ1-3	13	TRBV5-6	ASSLAQGFGNTIY
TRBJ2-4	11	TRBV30	AWSASLRNIQY
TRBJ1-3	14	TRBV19	ASSPGTGASGNTIY
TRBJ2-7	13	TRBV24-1	ATSDTGTRSYEQY
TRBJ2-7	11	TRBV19	ASSWTGRNEQY
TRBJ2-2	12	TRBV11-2	ASNPGQRTGELF
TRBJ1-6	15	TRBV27	ASSAYGTGFNNSPLH
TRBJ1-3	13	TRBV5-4	ASSLTPVSGNTIY
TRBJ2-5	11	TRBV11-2	ASSLDSRQTQY
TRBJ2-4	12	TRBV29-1	SVFQGGAFGIQY
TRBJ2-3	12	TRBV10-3	ATRADGSTDTQY
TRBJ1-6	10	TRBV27	ASRTLGSPLH
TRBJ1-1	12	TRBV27	ASSQQTGNTEAF
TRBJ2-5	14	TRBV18	ASSEPGQGYQETQY
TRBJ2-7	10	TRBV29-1	SVESGDYEQY
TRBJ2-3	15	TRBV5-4	ASSPHPTSGSTDTQY
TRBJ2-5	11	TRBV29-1	SPERQPPGTQY
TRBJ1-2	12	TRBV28	ASSLGGEGYGYT
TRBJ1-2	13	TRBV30	AWSPIGGANYGYT
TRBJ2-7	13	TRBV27	ASSLKAGGPYEQY
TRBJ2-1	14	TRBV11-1	ASSLSRGLAYNEQF
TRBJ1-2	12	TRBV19	ASSIDRLDYGYT
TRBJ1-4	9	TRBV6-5	ASSYLEKLF
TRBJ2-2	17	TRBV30	AWSAPPRTSGSWTGELF
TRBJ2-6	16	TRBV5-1	ASSLGGLAASGANVLT
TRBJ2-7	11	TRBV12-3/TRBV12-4	ASSFGSGYEQY
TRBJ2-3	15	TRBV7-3	ASSLSGGGASTDTQY
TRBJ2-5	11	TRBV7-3	ASSLTRDETQY
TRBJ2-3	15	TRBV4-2	ASSQAGSESGTDTQY
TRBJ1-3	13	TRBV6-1	ASSEGGASGNTIY
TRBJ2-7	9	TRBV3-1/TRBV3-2	ASSQEAEQY
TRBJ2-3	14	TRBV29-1	SVGGGLAVSTDTQY
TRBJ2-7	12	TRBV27	ASSLWAGLYEQY
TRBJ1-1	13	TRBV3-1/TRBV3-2	ASSHRDLRGTEAF
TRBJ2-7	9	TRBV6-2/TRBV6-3	ASSSGVEQY
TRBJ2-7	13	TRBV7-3	ASSLGRGLSYEQY
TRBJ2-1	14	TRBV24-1	ATSDPVAGGYNEQF
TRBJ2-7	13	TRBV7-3	ASSLKLAGAAEQY
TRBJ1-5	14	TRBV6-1	ASSARRQGAGQPQH
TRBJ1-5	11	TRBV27	ASSLFGNQPQH
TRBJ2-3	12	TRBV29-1	SVRDSPTPDTQY
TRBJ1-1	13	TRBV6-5	ASSLRGDGNTEAF
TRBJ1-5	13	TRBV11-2	ASSLDQAGGQPQH
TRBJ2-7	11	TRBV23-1	ASRQGSPYEQY
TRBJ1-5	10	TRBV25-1	ASRPRDQPQH
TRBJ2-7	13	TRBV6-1	ASSEGSGGPYEQY